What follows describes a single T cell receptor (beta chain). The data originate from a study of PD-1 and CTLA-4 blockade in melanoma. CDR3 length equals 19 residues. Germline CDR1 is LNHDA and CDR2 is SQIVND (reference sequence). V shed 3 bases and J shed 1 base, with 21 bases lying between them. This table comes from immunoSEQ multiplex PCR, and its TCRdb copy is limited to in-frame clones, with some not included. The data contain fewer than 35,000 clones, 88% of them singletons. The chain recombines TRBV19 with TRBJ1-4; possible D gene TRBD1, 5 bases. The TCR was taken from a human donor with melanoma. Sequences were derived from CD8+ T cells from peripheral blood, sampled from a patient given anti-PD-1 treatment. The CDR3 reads CASSILLGTSKETNEKLFF. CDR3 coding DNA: TGTGCCAGTAGTATCCTTCTGGGGACCTCGAAAGAAACTAATGAAAAACTGTTTTTT.